This T cell receptor (beta chain) was captured in a study of cytomegalovirus exposure and HLA in healthy donors. Germline V gene sequence: CDR1 DFQATT, CDR2 SNEGSKA (reference sequence). V shed 4 bases and J shed 8 bases, with 11 bases lying between them. This CDR3 is 11 amino acids long. The PCR used 60 Vbeta and 13 Jbeta primers. This table comes from immunoSEQ multiplex PCR, and its TCRdb copy is limited to in-frame clones, with some not included. This table holds approximately 92,000 clones, roughly 80% found once. The TCR originated in a girl aged 2 to 10 in good health and CMV-seropositive. Source material: PBMCs. The chain combines TRBV20-1 with TRBJ1-2; possibly TRBD1 for D (5 bases). Here the CDR3 reads CSATITGGYTF. For the CDR3, the DNA is TGCAGTGCTACCATTACAGGAGGCTACACCTTC.